This T cell receptor (beta chain) emerged from a study of T-cell reconstitution after alpha-beta-depleted transplantation in children. Whole-study results and caveats: T-cell counts and diversity at one year following transplant were attributed mainly to newly produced T cells. Reportedly, alpha-beta T cells present about two months post-transplant originated from several hundred expanded clones of graft origin.

Using unique molecular identifiers, the investigators prepared the TCRbeta library. TCRdb ran MiXCR on the PCR reads and lists one entry per CDR3 protein. The repertoire holds tens of thousands of distinct CDR3 sequences, with roughly 6% as singletons. Trimming at V came to 11 bases and at J to 3 bases, leaving 14 bases not matched to a gene. This CDR3 is 17 amino acids long. The V gene's germline CDR1 is PRHDT and CDR2 FYEKMQ (reference sequence). This clonotype has at least ten counts. Its antigen is undetermined. This sequence originates from a male patient younger than 18 who had a stem cell transplant for acute myeloid leukemia, so the T cells may come from the graft donor. V and J are TRBV13 and TRBJ2-3; 13 positions agree with TRBD2. Sequenced here: PBMCs, mostly from graft donor cells, sampled 180 days after TCRalphabeta/CD19-depleted stem cell transplant. Here the CDR3 reads CARLAGGGLRSTDTQYF. The DNA for the CDR3 is TGTGCCCGACTAGCGGGAGGCGGACTAAGATCAACAGATACGCAGTATTTT.